This T cell receptor beta chain originates from a study of blood T cell repertoires in COVID-19. Per the germline V gene, CDR1 is MNHEY and CDR2 is SMNVEV (reference sequence). This CDR3 contains 13 residues. With 2 bases removed from V and 6 bases from J, the gap between germline ends came to 10 bases. Libraries were prepared by immunoSEQ multiplex PCR; TCRdb keeps only in-frame clonotypes and omits some of them. This table holds about 180,000 clones, approximately 78% found once. The Seattle site enrolled patients during active infection and followed them longitudinally. This receptor was obtained from a woman at least 80 years old with COVID-19, enrolled during active disease. Sequencing was carried out using peripheral blood. V is TRBV27 and J is TRBJ1-2; tentatively, D is TRBD1 (5 bases). The CDR3 bases are TGTGCCAGCAGTTTACGAAGGGGCAATGGCTACACCTTC. Its protein product is CASSLRRGNGYTF.